Listed here are 18 T cell receptor beta chains from one sample, sequenced in a study of cytomegalovirus exposure and HLA in healthy donors. The study ran its PCR with 60 Vbeta and 13 Jbeta primers. Sequencing used immunoSEQ multiplex PCR; TCRdb keeps in-frame clones, though not all of them. The sample comprises some 140,000 clones, 70% to 80% of which are singletons, and 0.94% rests with the top ten. Sequencing input: PBMCs. Receptors originate from a woman aged 60-75 years in good health and CMV-seronegative.

CDR3: CASFSEEETQYF. The CDR3 DNA reads as TGTGCCAGCTTCTCAGAGGAAGAGACCCAGTACTTC. The chain is built from TRBV7-2 and TRBJ2-5; D is unresolved. V lost 8 bases and J 3 bases, leaving 10 bases between the germline ends. The V gene's germline CDR1 is SGHTA and CDR2 FQGNSA. The CDR3 runs 12 residues.

This clone turned up a few times. The chain recombines TRBV28 with TRBJ2-1; TRBD2 matches at 8 bases. With 6 bases clipped from V and 4 bases from J, the junction kept 11 bases outside the gene matches. The germline CDR1 and CDR2 sequences are MDHEN and SYDVKM. This CDR3 has 16 amino acids. The CDR3 loop reads CASSQERGGRYNEQFF. The CDR3 DNA reads as TGTGCCAGCAGCCAAGAAAGGGGCGGGAGGTACAATGAGCAGTTCTTC.

CDR3 protein: CASSHDRGITGELFF. CDR3 in DNA: TGTGCCAGCAGCCACGACAGGGGGATCACCGGGGAGCTGTTTTTT. J is TRBJ2-2 and V is TRBV6-5; 9 bases are shared with TRBD1. The germline gives CDR1 MNHEY, CDR2 SVGAGI. J was trimmed by 4 bases and V by 6 bases; bases with no gene match: 6. This CDR3 is 15 amino acids long.

The V call is TRBV6-6, the J call TRBJ2-1, with D maybe TRBD1 (5 bases). CDR3 length: 11 residues. The V gene's germline CDR1 is MNHNY and CDR2 SVGAGI (reference sequence). Trimming removed 6 bases at V and 9 bases at J, with 9 bases between. The CDR3 reads CASSRQSEQFF. CDR3 DNA: TGTGCCAGCAGCCGACAGTCTGAGCAGTTCTTC.

This sequence joins TRBV2 and TRBJ2-1, with 13 bases lining up with TRBD2. Germline CDR1 is SNHLY and CDR2 is FYNNEI. Trimming at V came to 6 bases and at J to 7 bases, leaving 6 bases not matched to a gene. The CDR3 is 15 residues long. CDR3 bases: TGTGCCAGCAGGGGAACTAGCGGGGGGGCGAATGAGCAGTTCTTC. Translating gives CASRGTSGGANEQFF.

V is TRBV28 and J is TRBJ2-4, with 10 bases that match TRBD1. The V gene end was trimmed by 6 bases and the J gene end by 3 bases; junction bases not matched to a gene: 8. There are 16 residues in the CDR3. Germline V gene lookup returns CDR1 MDHEN and CDR2 SYDVKM. CDR3: CASSPTGGAGKNIQYF. Here the CDR3 DNA reads TGTGCCAGCAGCCCGACAGGGGGCGCCGGCAAAAACATTCAGTACTTC.

By sample fraction, this clone is medium-sized (0.01 to 0.1%). The rearrangement uses TRBV19 and TRBJ1-3; TRBD1 matches at 10 bases. J was trimmed by 1 base and V by 5 bases; bases with no gene match: 5. Germline values: CDR1 LNHDA, CDR2 SQIVND (reference sequence). The CDR3 sequence is 16 residues long. Here the CDR3 reads CASSRQGAWSGNTIYF. CDR3 bases: TGTGCCAGTAGTCGACAGGGGGCTTGGTCTGGAAACACCATATATTTT. Full variable domain (rest looked up from reference TRBV19 and TRBJ1-3): DGGITQSPKYLFRKEGQNVTLSCEQNLNHDAMYWYRQDPGQGLRLIYYSQIVNDFQKGDIAEGYSVSREKKESFPLTVTSAQKNPTAFYLCASSRQGAWSGNTIYFGEGSWLTVV.

The rearrangement links TRBV4-1 to TRBJ2-5, with 7 bases aligning to TRBD2. The junction had 13 bases not matched to a gene; V was cut back by 4 bases and J by 5 bases. Germline loops: CDR1 MGHRA, CDR2 YSYEKL. This CDR3 is 16 amino acids long. In nucleotides, the CDR3 is TGCGCCAGCAGCCCACCCAGGTGGCGGGAGACCGAGACCCAGTACTTC. Residues: CASSPPRWRETETQYF.

V is TRBV6-5 and J is TRBJ2-3; 9 bases fit TRBD2. In germline, CDR1 is MNHEY, CDR2 SVGAGI. The CDR3 extends over 15 amino acids. V shed 6 bases, J shed 5 bases, and the junction held 9 bases outside the gene matches. CDR3 sequence: CASSPLGGGEDTQYF. The CDR3 bases are TGTGCCAGCAGCCCCCTGGGCGGGGGGGAAGATACGCAGTATTTT.

This clone was found a few times. The genes are TRBV5-1 and TRBJ1-2; no clear D gene. From germline, CDR1 is SGHRS and CDR2 YFSETQ. The CDR3 spans 11 residues. The germline V and J ends were trimmed by 1 base and 7 bases, with 5 bases remaining between them. In DNA form, the CDR3 reads TGCGCCAGCAGCTTGTCAGGTGGCTACACCTTC. Its protein is CASSLSGGYTF.

The V gene is TRBV6-1, the J gene TRBJ1-6; 7 bases align to TRBD1. CDR3 length: 14 residues. V trimming: 5 bases; J trimming: 10 bases; junction bases outside the gene matches: 8. CDR1 and CDR2 from the germline V gene are MNHNS and SASEGT. CDR3 nucleotides: TGTGCCAGCAGTACCGGGGACAGCCGGTCACCCCTCCACTTT. It is translated as CASSTGDSRSPLHF.

The J gene is TRBJ2-6, the V gene TRBV7-3; TRBD1 matches at 7 bases. The CDR3 consists of 15 residues. V shed 5 bases and J 6 bases; nucleotides not matched to a gene: 7. Germline CDR1 is SGHTA and CDR2 is FQGTGA. Here the CDR3 reads CASSPRQGMANVLTF. The DNA for the CDR3 is TGTGCCAGCAGCCCTAGACAGGGTATGGCCAACGTCCTGACTTTC.

The gene calls are TRBV2 and TRBJ1-1; D is unclear. The CDR3 loop spans 12 amino acids. The V end lost 2 bases, the J end lost 13 bases, and 14 bases lay between the germline ends. Germline V gene data show CDR1 as SNHLY and CDR2 as FYNNEI. Here the CDR3 DNA reads TGTGCCAGCAGTGAATCTGTCTCCCCGGTTTTCTTT. This translates into CASSESVSPVFF.

This sequence joins TRBV30 and TRBJ1-1; 7 bases fit TRBD1. The CDR3 sequence is 12 residues long. Trimming at V came to 5 bases and at J to 1 base, leaving 1 base not matched to a gene. Germline lookup yields CDR1 GTSNPN and CDR2 SVGIG (reference sequence). The DNA of the CDR3 is TGTGCCTGGGACAGGGCGAACACTGAAGCTTTCTTT. It codes for CAWDRANTEAFF.

The chain combines TRBV28 with TRBJ2-7; TRBD1 agrees at 8 bases. J gave up 3 bases and V 2 bases, and 9 bases lay outside the gene matches. Per germline, CDR1 MDHEN and CDR2 SYDVKM. CDR3 size: 16 residues. The CDR3 here is CASSLHWTGFGYEQYF. CDR3 DNA sequence: TGTGCCAGCAGTTTACACTGGACAGGGTTTGGCTACGAGCAGTACTTC.

This clone was seen a single time. This sequence joins TRBV5-1 and TRBJ2-7, with TRBD1 matching 11 bases. The germline CDR1 and CDR2 sequences are SGHRS and YFSETQ. V was clipped by 4 bases and J by 4 bases; unmatched bases: 7. CDR3 length: 15 residues. Written as DNA, the CDR3 is TGCGCCAGCAGCGCCGCCGGGACAGGGGGATACGAGCAGTACTTC. Protein product: CASSAAGTGGYEQYF.

The rearrangement joins TRBV5-1 to TRBJ2-7; TRBD2 might be the D (5 bases). The CDR3 runs to 15 residues. V was trimmed by 0 bases and J by 3 bases, leaving 13 bases between them. Germline loops: CDR1 SGHRS, CDR2 YFSETQ. CDR3 DNA sequence: TGCGCCAGCAGCTTGGATCCCGGGATAAACTACGAGCAGTACTTC. Translation: CASSLDPGINYEQYF.

This chain links TRBV14 with TRBJ2-7; 10 bases agree with TRBD2. V lost 4 bases to trimming and J lost 3 bases; unmatched junction nucleotides: 9. CDR1 is SGHDN, CDR2 FVKESK, per germline. CDR3 size: 16 residues. As DNA, the CDR3 is TGTGCCAGCAGCCCTAAGCGACTAGCGGGTGTCTACGAGCAGTACTTC. Translation gives CASSPKRLAGVYEQYF.